The 6 T cell receptor beta chains presented below share a single source sample, sequenced in a study of blood T cell repertoires in COVID-19. Only in-frame clones appear in the TCRdb table, and some are missing; sequencing was by immunoSEQ multiplex PCR. In the table there are fewer than 120,000 clones, around 90% of which are singletons. The sample was peripheral blood. Receptors were obtained from a human donor in a cohort sampled during active COVID-19.

V gene TRBV5-1 combines with J gene TRBJ2-1, with D perhaps TRBD2 (5 bases). V was cut by 5 bases and J by 2 bases, with 11 bases left in between. CDR3 size: 14 residues. Germline values: CDR1 SGHRS, CDR2 YFSETQ. CDR3 loop: CASRLRLTYNEQFF. In nucleotides, the CDR3 is TGCGCCAGCAGACTGAGACTAACCTACAATGAGCAGTTCTTC. Drawing the rest from reference TRBV5-1 and TRBJ2-1, the complete variable domain is KAGVTQTPRYLIKTRGQQVTLSCSPISGHRSVSWYQQTPGQGLQFLFEYFSETQRNKGNFPGRFSGRQFSNSRSEMNVSTLELGDSALYLCASRLRLTYNEQFFGPGTRLTVL.

As concerns this clone: Other DNA sequences in the sample encode the same CDR3. V and J are TRBV7-9 and TRBJ1-1; D not resolved. V dropped 0 bases and J dropped 4 bases, with 3 bases sitting between them. The CDR3 spans 12 residues. Germline V gene lookup returns CDR1 SEHNR and CDR2 FQNEAQ (reference sequence). CDR3 protein: CASSLAGTEAFF. As DNA, the CDR3 is TGTGCCAGCAGCTTAGCCGGCACTGAAGCTTTCTTT.

This chain uses TRBV5-5 with TRBJ2-1; 7 bases line up with TRBD1. The CDR3 totals 15 residues. Trimming at V came to 6 bases and at J to 6 bases, leaving 12 bases not matched to a gene. Germline values: CDR1 SGHKS, CDR2 YYEKEE (reference sequence). The CDR3 DNA follows: TGTGCCAGCACCCAGACAGGGACGATCTTCAATGAGCAGTTCTTC. Its translation is CASTQTGTIFNEQFF. The whole variable domain, remainder taken from reference TRBV5-5 and TRBJ2-1, is DAGVTQSPTHLIKTRGQQVTLRCSPISGHKSVSWYQQVLGQGPQFIFQYYEKEERGRGNFPDRFSARQFPNYSSELNVNALLLGDSALYLCASTQTGTIFNEQFFGPGTRLTVL.

The genes are TRBV27 and TRBJ1-1; D possibly corresponds to TRBD1 (6 bases). V was cut by 4 bases and J by 4 bases, with 13 bases left in between. The CDR3 extends over 14 amino acids. Germline-derived CDR1 and CDR2 are MNHEY and SMNVEV (reference sequence). As DNA, the CDR3 is TGTGCCAGCAGTTACCAGGGGTGGGCCACTGAAGCTTTCTTT. Protein product: CASSYQGWATEAFF.

The J gene is TRBJ2-1, the V gene TRBV4-3; D ambiguous. V lost 0 bases and J 2 bases, leaving 2 bases between the germline ends. In germline, CDR1 is LGHNA, CDR2 YSLEER. The CDR3 runs 13 residues. The CDR3 region is CASSQDTYNEQFF. In DNA, the CDR3 is TGCGCCAGCAGCCAAGATACCTACAATGAGCAGTTCTTC.

The chain has TRBV7-9 and TRBJ2-1; D unresolved. V dropped 5 bases and J dropped 0 bases, with 11 bases sitting between them. The length of the CDR3 is 15 residues. Germline V gene data show CDR1 as SEHNR and CDR2 as FQNEAQ (reference sequence). CDR3 residues: CASSRITSSYNEQFF. The CDR3 DNA is TGTGCCAGCAGCCGCATAACCAGCTCCTACAATGAGCAGTTCTTC.